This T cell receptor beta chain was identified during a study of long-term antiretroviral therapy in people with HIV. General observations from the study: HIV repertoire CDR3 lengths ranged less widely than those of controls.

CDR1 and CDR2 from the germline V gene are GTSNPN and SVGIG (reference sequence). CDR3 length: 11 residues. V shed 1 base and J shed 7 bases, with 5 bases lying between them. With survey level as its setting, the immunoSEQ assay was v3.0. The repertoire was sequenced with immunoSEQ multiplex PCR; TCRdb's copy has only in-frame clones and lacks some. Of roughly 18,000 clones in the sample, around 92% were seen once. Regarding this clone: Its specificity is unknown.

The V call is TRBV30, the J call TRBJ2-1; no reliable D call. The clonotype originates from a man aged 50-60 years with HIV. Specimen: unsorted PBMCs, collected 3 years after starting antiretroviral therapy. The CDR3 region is CAWSDTNEQFF. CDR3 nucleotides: TGTGCCTGGAGTGATACTAATGAGCAGTTCTTC.